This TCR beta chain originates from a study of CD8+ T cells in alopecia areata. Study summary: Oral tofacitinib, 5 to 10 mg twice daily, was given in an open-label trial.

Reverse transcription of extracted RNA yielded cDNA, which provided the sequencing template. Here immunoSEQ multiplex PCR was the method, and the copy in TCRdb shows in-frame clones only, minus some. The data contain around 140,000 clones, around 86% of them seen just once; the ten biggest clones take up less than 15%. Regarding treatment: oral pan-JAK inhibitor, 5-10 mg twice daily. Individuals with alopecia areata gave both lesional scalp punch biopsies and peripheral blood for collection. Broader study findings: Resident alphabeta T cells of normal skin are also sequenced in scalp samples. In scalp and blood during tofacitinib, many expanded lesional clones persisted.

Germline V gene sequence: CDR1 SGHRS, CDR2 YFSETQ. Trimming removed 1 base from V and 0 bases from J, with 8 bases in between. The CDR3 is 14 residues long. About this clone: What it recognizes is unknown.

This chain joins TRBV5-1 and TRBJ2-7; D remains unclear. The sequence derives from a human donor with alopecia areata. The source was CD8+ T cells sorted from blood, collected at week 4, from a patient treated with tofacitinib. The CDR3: CASSLLTHSYEQYF. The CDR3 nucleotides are TGCGCCAGCAGCTTGTTAACACACTCCTACGAGCAGTACTTC.